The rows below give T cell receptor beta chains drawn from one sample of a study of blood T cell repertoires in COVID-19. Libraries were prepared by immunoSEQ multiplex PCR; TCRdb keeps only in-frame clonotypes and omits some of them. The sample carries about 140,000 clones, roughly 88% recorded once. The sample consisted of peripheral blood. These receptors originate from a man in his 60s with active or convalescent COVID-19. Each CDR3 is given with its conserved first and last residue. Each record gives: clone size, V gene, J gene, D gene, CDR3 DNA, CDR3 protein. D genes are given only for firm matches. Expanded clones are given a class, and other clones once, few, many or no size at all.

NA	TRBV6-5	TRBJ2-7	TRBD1	TGTGCCAGCAGTTACGGGACAGGGTTCGGCGAGCAGTACTTC	CASSYGTGFGEQYF
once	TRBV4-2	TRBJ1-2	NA	TGTGCCAGCAGCCAAGAGGGGGGCTATGGCTACACCTTC	CASSQEGGYGYTF
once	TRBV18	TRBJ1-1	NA	TGTGCCAGCTCACGAGGACAGCTGGGGGACACTGAAGCTTTCTTT	CASSRGQLGDTEAFF
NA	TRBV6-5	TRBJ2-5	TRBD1	TGTGCCAGCAGTCGGGACAGGGACGAGACCCAGTACTTC	CASSRDRDETQYF
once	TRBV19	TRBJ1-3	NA	TGTGCCAGTAGTTTTCAGGGTGGAACTGGAAACACCATATATTTT	CASSFQGGTGNTIYF
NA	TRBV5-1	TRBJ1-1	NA	TGCGCCAGCAGCTTGGCCGGGACAAATACGGCTTTCTTT	CASSLAGTNTAFF
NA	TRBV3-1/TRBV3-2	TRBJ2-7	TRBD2	TGTGCCAGCAGCCAAGGCCAGCGGGGTTACGAGCAGTACTTC	CASSQGQRGYEQYF
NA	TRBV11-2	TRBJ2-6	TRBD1	TGTGCCAGCAGCTGGACAGGGGTAGGGGCCAACGTCCTGACTTTC	CASSWTGVGANVLTF
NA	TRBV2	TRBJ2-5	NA	TGTGCCAGCAGTGTCATCAGGGGCCAAGAGACCCAGTACTTC	CASSVIRGQETQYF
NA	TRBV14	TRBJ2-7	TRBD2	TGTGCCAGCAGCCTCCGGCCCAGCGGGAGGTTATTCGACGAGCAGTACTTC	CASSLRPSGRLFDEQYF
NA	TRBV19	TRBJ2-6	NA	TGTGCCAGTAGTATAAGGTGGAGCGGCAGAAGCTCTGGGGCCAACGTCCTGACTTTC	CASSIRWSGRSSGANVLTF
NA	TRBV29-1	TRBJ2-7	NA	TGCAGCGTAACCCCCAGGGAAAGCTCCTACGAGCAGTACTTC	CSVTPRESSYEQYF
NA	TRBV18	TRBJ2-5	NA	TGTGCCAGCTCCCAAGTCGTAGGTAGCAGAGAGACCCAGTACTTC	CASSQVVGSRETQYF